This T cell receptor beta chain was sequenced for a study of blood T cell repertoires in COVID-19. Study at large: Researchers got acute and convalescent COVID-19 samples from the United States, Italy and Spain.

Sequencing was performed with immunoSEQ multiplex PCR; in TCRdb, only in-frame clones are kept and a portion is missing. The sample lists roughly 120,000 clones; approximately 80% were seen once. The V end lost 5 bases, the J end lost 2 bases, and 8 bases lay between the germline ends. Germline assignment: CDR1 LNHDA and CDR2 SQIVND (reference sequence). CDR3 length: 13 amino acids. Sequenced input: peripheral blood. This chain connects TRBV19 to TRBJ2-3, with D uncertain. The sequence was collected from an elderly woman with acute or convalescent COVID-19. CDR3 amino acids: CASSWATTDTQYF. The CDR3, as DNA: TGTGCCAGTAGTTGGGCTACCACAGATACGCAGTATTTT. Full variable domain (outside the CDR3, taken from reference TRBV19 and TRBJ2-3): DGGITQSPKYLFRKEGQNVTLSCEQNLNHDAMYWYRQDPGQGLRLIYYSQIVNDFQKGDIAEGYSVSREKKESFPLTVTSAQKNPTAFYLCASSWATTDTQYFGPGTRLTVL.